The 17 T cell receptor beta chains below all came from one sample that was sequenced in a study of blood T cells in healthy people across ages. With a J-beta primer mix and a sample-barcoded 5' primer, a second PCR ran 7 to 11 cycles. TCRdb re-called the 5' RACE reads through MiXCR, storing one row per CDR3 protein. The data contain 1.5 million to 2 million distinct CDR3 sequences, 39% of them singletons. Sequencing was done on a sample of blood. The receptors were sampled from a human donor in good health.

V usage is TRBV29-1 and J usage is TRBJ1-5, with 7 bases identical to TRBD1. Looked up from germline, CDR1 is SQVTM and CDR2 is ANQGSEA. The CDR3 spans 19 residues. Trimming cost V 0 bases and J 0 bases; bases outside gene matches: 14. The DNA for the CDR3 is TGCAGCGTTGAAGATAGGATCGGACAGGTTCTTCATAGCAATCAGCCCCAGCATTTT. Encoded protein: CSVEDRIGQVLHSNQPQHF.

The J gene is TRBJ2-7, the V gene TRBV28, with D perhaps matching TRBD1 (6 bases). This CDR3 region has 12 residues. Germline V gene lookup returns CDR1 MDHEN and CDR2 SYDVKM. V was cut by 7 bases and J by 5 bases, with 12 bases left in between. The CDR3 here is CASTPGVHEQYF. The CDR3, as DNA: TGTGCCAGCACTCCAGGGGTCCACGAGCAGTACTTC.

This chain links TRBV7-2 with TRBJ2-6, with D perhaps matching TRBD1 (5 bases). The CDR3 runs to 17 residues. Germline-derived CDR1 and CDR2 are SGHTA and FQGNSA. V shed 2 bases and J shed 3 bases, with 14 bases lying between them. CDR3 in amino acids: CASSLSSRAGGANVLTF. Written as DNA, the CDR3 is TGTGCCAGCAGCTTATCTTCCAGGGCAGGTGGGGCCAACGTCCTGACTTTC.

V usage is TRBV20-1 and J usage is TRBJ2-3, with TRBD2 identical over 9 bases. The germline gives CDR1 DFQATT, CDR2 SNEGSKA (reference sequence). The CDR3 has 17 amino acids. J gave up 8 bases and V 0 bases, and 15 bases lay outside the gene matches. The CDR3 protein is CSARDAGAGGQSTTQYF. The DNA for the CDR3 is TGCAGTGCTAGAGATGCCGGGGCGGGGGGGCAGTCGACTACGCAGTATTTT.

The gene calls are TRBV7-2 and TRBJ1-6; D not certain. The CDR3 length is 17 residues. Trimming removed 1 base at V and 9 bases at J, with 19 bases between. Germline V gives CDR1 SGHTA, CDR2 FQGNSA. CDR3: CASSLEPPGGFGSPLHF. In DNA form, the CDR3 reads TGTGCCAGCAGCTTAGAACCGCCCGGCGGGTTTGGTTCACCCCTCCACTTT.

The J gene is TRBJ2-1, the V gene TRBV6-2 or TRBV6-3; no firm D call. The germline V gene encodes CDR1 MNHEY and CDR2 SVGEGT. Trimming stripped 2 bases from V and 3 bases from J, with 8 bases between. This CDR3 comprises 14 residues. CDR3 coding DNA: TGTGCCAGCAGTTACGGAAACAACTACAATGAGCAGTTCTTC. Encoded protein: CASSYGNNYNEQFF.

As regards this clonotype: It may be a read error: a sequence one base away is much more abundant. CDR3 sequence (DNA): TGCGCCAGCAGGTATAGCGGGGGGGCCTACAAGGAGCAGTTCTTC. It codes for CASRYSGGAYKEQFF. J is TRBJ2-1 and V is TRBV5-1; TRBD2 matches at 11 bases. Germline lookup yields CDR1 SGHRS and CDR2 YFSETQ. CDR3 length equals 15 residues.

This chain connects TRBV9 to TRBJ2-5; 7 positions agree with TRBD1. Unmatched junction bases numbered 6, after V lost 0 bases and J lost 4 bases. Germline V gene data show CDR1 as SGDLS and CDR2 as YYNGEE. This CDR3 is built from 15 residues. The CDR3, as DNA: TGTGCCAGCAGCGTAGGCCAGGGGGTACGAGAGACCCAGTACTTC. Protein product: CASSVGQGVRETQYF.

This chain connects TRBV7-9 to TRBJ2-1; D not resolved. V was trimmed by 5 bases and J by 8 bases, leaving 25 bases between them. The length of the CDR3 is 17 residues. Germline-derived CDR1 and CDR2 are SEHNR and FQNEAQ (reference sequence). The CDR3 loop is CASSLSPRATWVDEQFF. CDR3 coding DNA: TGTGCCAGCAGCCTTTCCCCGCGAGCCACCTGGGTTGATGAGCAGTTCTTC.

This clonotype was seen repeatedly, ten times or more. The rearrangement links TRBV30 to TRBJ1-6, with D possibly TRBD1 on 6 matching bases. The CDR3 covers 14 residues. CDR1 is GTSNPN and CDR2 is SVGIG in the germline V gene (reference sequence). Trimming removed 3 bases at V and 9 bases at J, with 15 bases between. In nucleotides, the CDR3 is TGTGCCTGGAGATCAGGGGACGCATCTTCACCCCTCCACTTT. It codes for CAWRSGDASSPLHF.

The chain is built from TRBV5-1 and TRBJ2-1, with 10 bases aligning to TRBD2. The CDR3 spans 16 residues. CDR1 is SGHRS, CDR2 YFSETQ, per germline. V gave up 0 bases and J gave up 3 bases; unmatched junction bases: 3. In DNA, the CDR3 is TGCGCCAGCAGCTTGGATAGGACTAGCGGCTACAATGAGCAGTTCTTC. Translated: CASSLDRTSGYNEQFF.

The rearrangement links TRBV9 to TRBJ2-5, with 8 bases identical to TRBD2. The trim removed 3 bases at V and 0 bases at J, leaving 7 bases unmatched. Germline CDR1 reads SGDLS; CDR2 reads YYNGEE. The CDR3 totals 16 residues. CDR3 nucleotides: TGTGCCAGCAGCGCCGAGGGCGGGGGGTACCAAGAGACCCAGTACTTC. Its protein is CASSAEGGGYQETQYF.

Points on this clonotype: In this CDR3 the conserved last residue, phenylalanine or tryptophan, is missing, so a read error is likely. The V gene is TRBV20-1, the J gene TRBJ1-4, with 9 bases fitting TRBD1. In germline, CDR1 is DFQATT, CDR2 SNEGSKA (reference sequence). V lost 0 bases, J lost 2 bases, and 4 bases stayed unmatched. The CDR3 runs to 16 residues. The CDR3 nucleotides are TGCAGTGCTAGAGACCGGACAGGGGCTACTAATGAAAAACTGTTTGTT. As protein: CSARDRTGATNEKLFV.

This rearrangement joins TRBV5-5 to TRBJ1-1; no clear D. The V and J ends lost 4 bases and 1 base respectively, with 14 bases between them. The germline CDR1 and CDR2 sequences are SGHKS and YYEKEE (reference sequence). The CDR3 sequence is 15 residues long. CDR3 loop: CASSHFDKANTEAFF. The CDR3 coding sequence is TGTGCCAGCAGCCATTTTGACAAGGCGAACACTGAAGCTTTCTTT. Filled out from reference TRBV5-5 and TRBJ1-1, the complete variable domain reads DAGVTQSPTHLIKTRGQQVTLRCSPISGHKSVSWYQQVLGQGPQFIFQYYEKEERGRGNFPDRFSARQFPNYSSELNVNALLLGDSALYLCASSHFDKANTEAFFGQGTRLTVV.

The V call is TRBV5-1, the J call TRBJ2-5; D ambiguous. This CDR3 spans 13 amino acids. Trimming took off 3 bases at V and 4 bases at J, with 10 bases between the two ends. CDR1 and CDR2 (germline): SGHRS, YFSETQ. This CDR3 reads CASSSSGSETQYF. The CDR3 DNA reads as TGCGCCAGCAGCTCTAGTGGATCAGAGACCCAGTACTTC. The variable domain in full, completed from reference TRBV5-1 and TRBJ2-5, reads KAGVTQTPRYLIKTRGQQVTLSCSPISGHRSVSWYQQTPGQGLQFLFEYFSETQRNKGNFPGRFSGRQFSNSRSEMNVSTLELGDSALYLCASSSSGSETQYFGPGTRLLVL.

This clonotype has just a few counts. V is TRBV20-1 and J is TRBJ2-5; tentatively, D is TRBD1 (6 bases). The CDR3 totals 16 residues. Germline V gene sequence: CDR1 DFQATT, CDR2 SNEGSKA (reference sequence). V gave up 0 bases and J gave up 3 bases, with 17 bases separating them. CDR3 protein: CSARDLRRDTEETQYF. The CDR3, as DNA: TGCAGTGCTAGAGATCTCCGCCGGGACACCGAAGAGACCCAGTACTTC.

The V and J genes are TRBV5-6 and TRBJ2-1; tentatively, D is TRBD1 (6 bases). Germline CDR1 reads SGHDT; CDR2 reads YYEEEE. The CDR3 spans 15 residues. V was clipped by 3 bases and J by 0 bases, with 10 bases between them. The CDR3 here is CASSSGTLSYNEQFF. The CDR3 region has the DNA TGTGCCAGCAGCTCCGGGACACTCTCCTACAATGAGCAGTTCTTC.